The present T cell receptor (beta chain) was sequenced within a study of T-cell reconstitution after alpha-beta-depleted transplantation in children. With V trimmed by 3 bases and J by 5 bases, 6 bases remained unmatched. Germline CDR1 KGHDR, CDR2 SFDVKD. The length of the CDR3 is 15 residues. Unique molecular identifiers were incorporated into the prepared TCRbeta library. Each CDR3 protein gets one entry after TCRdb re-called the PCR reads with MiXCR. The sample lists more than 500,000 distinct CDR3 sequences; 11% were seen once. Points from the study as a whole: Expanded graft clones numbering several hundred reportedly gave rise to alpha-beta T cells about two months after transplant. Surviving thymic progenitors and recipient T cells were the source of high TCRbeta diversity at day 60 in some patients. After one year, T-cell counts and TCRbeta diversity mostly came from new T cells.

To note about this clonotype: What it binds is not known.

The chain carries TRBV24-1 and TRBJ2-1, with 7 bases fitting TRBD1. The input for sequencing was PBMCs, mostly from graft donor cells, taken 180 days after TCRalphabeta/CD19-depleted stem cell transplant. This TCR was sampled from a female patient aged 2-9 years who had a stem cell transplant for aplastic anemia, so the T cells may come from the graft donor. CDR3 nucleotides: TGTGCCACCAGTGATCAACAGGGGAGCCACAATGAGCAGTTCTTC. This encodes CATSDQQGSHNEQFF.